Included here is one T cell receptor beta chain sequence, with context. It lacks a known antigen. No qualities accompany the bases; no much larger clone lies one base away. Using the deep immunoSEQ assay, multiplex PCR amplified TCR CDR3 regions from genomic DNA. Extracted genomic DNA from each cell subset was distributed evenly across all wells of several immunoSEQ 96-well plates, and each plate was treated as a replicate. For sorted subsets, about 210 ng of genomic DNA, equivalent to 25,000 to 35,000 T cell genomes, went into each replicate PCR. Purified libraries were quantified with a Qubit 3.0 fluorometer, sized on a Bioanalyzer 2100, and re-quantified with the KAPA Library Quantification kit. Each immunoSEQ 96-well plate was sequenced on its own single-read 150-cycle Illumina NextSeq 550 flow cell. In the authors' own workflow: The immunoSEQ output contained only junctional sequences without quality scores, so filtering could not match that applied to full-length reads. Sequences were annotated with PyIR, a Python wrapper for IgBLAST v1.9, using IMGT germline references to assign V/J genes and CDR3. Any read was removed if the V/J assignment was weak (E-value above 1e-6), the CDR3 was missing, or the read contained stop codons, out-of-frame junctions, or ambiguous translated residues. V3J clonotypes were defined as sequences sharing the same inferred V gene, J gene, and CDR3 amino acid sequence. To compute the percentage overlap between repertoires, the number of shared unique clonotypes was divided by the size of the smaller repertoire. RTK rarefaction, the Chao1 estimator, and Recon v2.1 estimates of unobserved clonotypes were used to assess repertoire richness. Generation probabilities for all TCRbeta clonotypes obtained by the gDNA method from a handful of donors were computed using OLGA. TCRdb re-hosts the immuneACCESS table, in-frame sequences only. Its copies lack some clones; in the studies checked, an unresolved V gene accounts for under half of them, and the cause for the rest is not known. For V, J and clone size, that table is used; D and trimming come from the DNA. The sample table contains some 580,000 clones; only one count was recorded for roughly 98% of them. 0.25% to 0.35% of the sample lies in the top ten.

The record originates from a study of shared clonotypes between healthy human individuals (dated by TCRdb to the early 2020s). With respect to the entire study: The cohort included three men and two women between 18 and 49 years of age. For each donor, CD4 naive and CD4 memory were each run on three plates, CD8 naive on two plates, and CD8 memory on one plate. The study deeply sequenced blood TCR repertoires of several healthy adults to estimate repertoire size and the extent of clonotype sharing between individuals. Different laboratories and diverse techniques were used to prepare libraries and sequence TCR repertoires, to increase sequencing depth and limit assay-specific biases. Between about 0.94 and 8.9 billion PBMCs per donor were obtained by leukapheresis. What the authors observed across the whole study: Pairwise subsampling led to the expectation that sequencing depth would affect the degree of clonotype sharing among donors. Compared with non-shared clonotypes, the clonotypes found in all four sorted-subset donors had higher generation probabilities. When four donors were compared, the shared fraction of clonotypes was around 5.1% for naive CD4, 3.5% to 4% for naive CD8, more than 2% for memory CD4, and less than 0.5% for memory CD8. The small number of donors limited the genetic and exposure-history diversity represented. Sampling was limited to blood, and TCR repertoires in tissue likely differ from TCR repertoires in blood. Estimated clonotype richness was generally larger for naive than for memory subsets. Incomplete sequencing was indicated by rarefaction of sorted-subset datasets, despite the large sequencing depth.

The cysteine opens and the phenylalanine closes a CDR3 of 15 amino acids. Only the CDR3 DNA is retained, 45 bases long and in frame from the first base. CDR1 is given as SGHVS and CDR2 as FQNEAQ, both from the germline V gene. Trimming accounts for 4 bases at V and 6 bases at J, while the number of junction bases matched to no gene is 7. For the CD8 naive samples, CD45RO-negative cells were positively selected for CCR7, yielding a CD45RA+CCR7+ population from which TemRA cells were excluded. Healthy HIV-negative adults with no recently reported acute infections or vaccinations were included as donors. Every donor was a Caucasian adult living in Nashville, Tennessee, USA. Blood was collected by leukapheresis, and PBMCs were isolated by Ficoll-Histopaque density gradient centrifugation and then cryopreserved in liquid nitrogen vapor phase. Analytical flow cytometry was used to check the purity and quantity of every magnetically sorted T cell population. Genomic DNA was isolated from every sorted fraction and measured by UV absorbance on a Nanodrop 2000c.

Rearrangement joined TRBV7-8 to TRBJ2-1; TRBD2 matches 9 bases in the middle. The sequence derives from a man between 25 and 39 years old in good health. Sequenced input: naive CD8+ T cells sorted from blood. The sample's cell subset or site, from its label and the paper: CD45RA+CCR7+. The encoded CDR3 is CASSSRTSVRNEQFF. The nucleotide sequence is given as TGTGCCAGCAGCTCCAGGACTAGCGTCCGCAATGAGCAGTTCTTC.